The 5 T cell receptor beta chains reported below all come from one sample, sequenced in a study of T cell responses to AZD1222 COVID-19 vaccine. Sequencing used immunoSEQ multiplex PCR; TCRdb keeps in-frame clones, though not all of them. The sample includes about 67,000 clones, roughly 84% of them seen just once. Sequences were derived from peripheral blood, sampled on day 0 of AZD1222 vaccination. The receptors derive from an adult in good health.

This chain joins TRBV5-4 and TRBJ1-3; 7 nucleotides align to TRBD1. With V trimmed by 0 bases and J by 4 bases, 10 bases remained unmatched. This CDR3 spans 17 amino acids. Germline V lookup: CDR1 SGHNT, CDR2 YYREEE (reference sequence). The CDR3 reads CASSLGTQGVSGNTIYF. The CDR3, as DNA: TGTGCCAGCAGCTTGGGAACCCAGGGGGTCTCGGGAAACACCATATATTTT.

V is TRBV14 and J is TRBJ2-7; no firm D call. CDR3 length: 15 residues. V was cut by 5 bases and J by 2 bases, with 16 bases left in between. Germline loops: CDR1 SGHDN, CDR2 FVKESK. This CDR3 is CASSRTASGAYEQYF. DNA of the CDR3: TGTGCCAGCAGCAGGACCGCGTCCGGCGCCTACGAGCAGTACTTC.

The chain uses TRBV7-6 and TRBJ2-7, with TRBD2 matching 8 bases. Germline trimming cut 5 bases from V and 6 bases from J; bases unmatched to any gene: 12. The CDR3 totals 15 residues. The germline CDR1 and CDR2 sequences are SGHVS and FNYEAQ. Here the CDR3 DNA reads TGTGCCAGCAGCCCCAACAGGCCCCGGGGGGGCGAGCAGTACTTC. Its protein product is CASSPNRPRGGEQYF.

The gene calls are TRBV10-2 and TRBJ1-1; 8 bases fit TRBD1. The V gene end was trimmed by 10 bases and the J gene end by 7 bases; junction bases not matched to a gene: 5. CDR3 length equals 11 residues. Germline loops: CDR1 WSHSY, CDR2 SAAADI. Here the CDR3 DNA reads TGCGCCACATGGACAGGGATTGAAGCTTTCTTT. It encodes CATWTGIEAFF.

The chain uses TRBV7-9 and TRBJ2-3, with 9 bases fitting TRBD2. This CDR3 contains 15 residues. The trim removed 2 bases at V and 5 bases at J, leaving 5 bases unmatched. Germline V gene lookup returns CDR1 SEHNR and CDR2 FQNEAQ (reference sequence). In DNA form, the CDR3 reads TGTGCCAGCAGCTTAACGGGACTAGCCGGAGATACGCAGTATTTT. Its protein product is CASSLTGLAGDTQYF.